This T cell receptor beta chain comes out of a study of T cells in Graves' hyperthyroidism and ophthalmopathy. Those patients with uncontrolled infection, other autoimmune disease, pregnancy or lactation were excluded. Clinical symptoms, serum thyroxine and TRAb, thyroid ultrasound and orbital computed tomography were used for the diagnoses. This clonotype was counted at least ten times. Its antigen is unidentified. CDR1 and CDR2 from the germline V gene are SGHKS and YYEKEE (reference sequence). V was pared by 0 bases and J by 9 bases, with 3 bases between. The CDR3 length is 11 residues. TCR beta CDR3 regions were amplified from RNA. A first-round RT-PCR of the TCR CDR3 used the HTBI primer set. TCRdb independently ran MiXCR on the multiplex PCR reads; one entry per CDR3 protein. The table shows roughly 500,000 distinct CDR3 sequences, with 35% to 55% occurring only once. General study points: The model predicted ophthalmopathy a median about 6.6 months before onset. Most thyroid-expanded clonotypes above 0.001 were also found in blood.

This chain connects TRBV5-5 to TRBJ2-2; D remains ambiguous. The sequence was collected from an adult woman with Graves' disease, either hyperthyroidism or ophthalmopathy (not recorded which). The sample comprised peripheral blood or thyroid tissue (not recorded which). CDR3 amino acids: CASSLGWELFF. The CDR3 DNA reads as TGTGCCAGCAGCTTGGGATGGGAGCTGTTTTTT. The full variable domain, rest sourced from reference TRBV5-5 and TRBJ2-2, is DAGVTQSPTHLIKTRGQQVTLRCSPISGHKSVSWYQQVLGQGPQFIFQYYEKEERGRGNFPDRFSARQFPNYSSELNVNALLLGDSALYLCASSLGWELFFGEGSRLTVL.